The 28 T cell receptor beta chains given below trace back to one sample, sequenced in a study of T cell responses to AZD1222 COVID-19 vaccine. Assay used: immunoSEQ multiplex PCR; TCRdb lists only in-frame clones, some missing. The data hold some 89,000 clones, with approximately 89% observed a single time. The starting material was peripheral blood, obtained on day 0 of AZD1222 vaccination. The receptors originated from an adult in good health.

The chain uses TRBV19 and TRBJ1-3; unclear D gene. Deletions cut 7 bases from V and 0 bases from J, with 10 bases between. The CDR3 sequence is 14 residues long. The V gene's germline CDR1 is LNHDA and CDR2 SQIVND (reference sequence). CDR3 sequence reads: CASKGLGSGNTIYF. The DNA of the CDR3 is TGTGCCAGTAAAGGACTGGGCTCTGGAAACACCATATATTTT.

The chain combines TRBV7-9 with TRBJ1-1; 7 bases map to TRBD1. Germline CDR1 and CDR2: SEHNR and FQNEAQ (reference sequence). This CDR3 spans 16 amino acids. Trimming removed 4 bases from V and 7 bases from J; junction bases left unmatched: 15. The CDR3 bases are TGTGCCAGCAGCTCCGACCCTGACAGGGCCCGAGGTGAAGCTTTCTTT. Translation gives CASSSDPDRARGEAFF.

This clone is a singleton in its sample. This chain connects TRBV5-1 to TRBJ2-1; 8 nucleotides align to TRBD1. J gave up 2 bases and V 4 bases, and 2 bases lay outside the gene matches. The germline V gene encodes CDR1 SGHRS and CDR2 YFSETQ. The CDR3 has 14 amino acids. CDR3 region: CASSPQGAYNEQFF. In DNA form, the CDR3 reads TGCGCCAGCAGCCCACAGGGGGCCTACAATGAGCAGTTCTTC.

In DNA, the CDR3 is TGTGCCACCAGTGACGCATGGGGTGGCTACACCTTC. Translating gives CATSDAWGGYTF. The chain recombines TRBV24-1 with TRBJ1-2; no definite D call. In germline, CDR1 is KGHDR, CDR2 SFDVKD. V was clipped by 4 bases and J by 7 bases, with 9 bases between them. The CDR3 consists of 12 residues.

The table lists this clone with a few counts. This chain links TRBV11-2 with TRBJ1-3; no clear D. The CDR3 length is 13 residues. With 5 bases removed from V and 4 bases from J, the gap between germline ends came to 9 bases. Looked up from germline, CDR1 is SGHAT and CDR2 is FQNNGV. The CDR3 coding sequence is TGTGCCAGCAGCGGAATAGGGGGAAACACCATATATTTT. Encoded protein: CASSGIGGNTIYF.

The gene calls are TRBV12-3 or TRBV12-4 and TRBJ2-7, with D hard to call. This CDR3 contains 11 residues. Trimming pared 4 bases from V and 5 bases from J, leaving 6 bases between. CDR3 in amino acids: CASSSFDEQYF. The DNA for the CDR3 is TGTGCCAGCAGTTCCTTCGACGAGCAGTACTTC.

The V call is TRBV30, the J call TRBJ2-3; no clear D gene. This CDR3 is built from 15 residues. Germline lookup yields CDR1 GTSNPN and CDR2 SVGIG (reference sequence). The V gene lost 3 bases and the J gene lost 0 bases, with 13 bases spanning the gap. The CDR3 DNA reads TGTGCCTGGAGCGCTAAGAAGCTGAGCACAGATACGCAGTATTTT. It translates to CAWSAKKLSTDTQYF.

V gene TRBV9 combines with J gene TRBJ1-6; 7 bases map to TRBD1. Germline loops: CDR1 SGDLS, CDR2 YYNGEE. The V gene end was trimmed by 4 bases and the J gene end by 9 bases; junction bases not matched to a gene: 7. The CDR3 is 14 residues long. In DNA form, the CDR3 reads TGTGCCAGCAGCCCACAGGGGTCGGGTTCACCCCTCCACTTT. It yields the protein CASSPQGSGSPLHF.

The chain has TRBV5-4 and TRBJ2-7; D is possibly TRBD1 or TRBD2 (5 bases each). The V gene's germline CDR1 is SGHNT and CDR2 YYREEE (reference sequence). The CDR3 loop spans 15 amino acids. Deletions cut 0 bases from V and 2 bases from J, with 12 bases between. The CDR3 DNA reads TGTGCCAGCAGCTTGGGGGGAGACAGACCCTACGAGCAGTACTTC. Translated, it gives CASSLGGDRPYEQYF. Looking up the rest from reference TRBV5-4 and TRBJ2-7 gives the full variable domain: ETGVTQSPTHLIKTRGQQVTLRCSSQSGHNTVSWYQQALGQGPQFIFQYYREEENGRGNFPPRFSGLQFPNYSSELNVNALELDDSALYLCASSLGGDRPYEQYFGPGTRLTVT.

This chain links TRBV19 with TRBJ2-5; a weak D match, TRBD2 (7 bases). The V end was cut by 4 bases, the J end by 5 bases, with 14 bases between. The V gene's germline CDR1 is LNHDA and CDR2 SQIVND (reference sequence). The CDR3 is made up of 14 amino acids. CDR3 sequence reads: CASSSGGAAETQYF. CDR3 nucleotides: TGTGCCAGTAGTAGCGGGGGCGCGGCGGAGACCCAGTACTTC. Drawing the rest from reference TRBV19 and TRBJ2-5, the complete variable domain is DGGITQSPKYLFRKEGQNVTLSCEQNLNHDAMYWYRQDPGQGLRLIYYSQIVNDFQKGDIAEGYSVSREKKESFPLTVTSAQKNPTAFYLCASSSGGAAETQYFGPGTRLLVL.

This rearrangement joins TRBV15 to TRBJ1-1; D is ambiguous. The germline V gene has CDR1 LNHNV and CDR2 YYDKDF (reference sequence). There are 17 residues in the CDR3. Trimming cost V 1 base and J 5 bases, with 20 bases left between them. In DNA form, the CDR3 reads TGTGCCACCAGCAGAGGGGCCCTAGCCTCCGGAGATACTGAAGCTTTCTTT. Amino acid sequence: CATSRGALASGDTEAFF. The full variable domain, rest sourced from reference TRBV15 and TRBJ1-1, is DAMVIQNPRYQVTQFGKPVTLSCSQTLNHNVMYWYQQKSSQAPKLLFHYYDKDFNNEADTPDNFQSRRPNTSFCFLDIRSPGLGDTAMYLCATSRGALASGDTEAFFGQGTRLTVV.

The V call is TRBV2, the J call TRBJ2-7; TRBD1 might be the D (6 bases). V was shortened by 4 bases and J by 2 bases, with 18 bases between the two germline ends. CDR3 length: 16 amino acids. Per germline, CDR1 SNHLY and CDR2 FYNNEI. The CDR3 coding sequence is TGTGCCAGCAGTGGGGCTCCCGGGACAACACCCTACGAGCAGTACTTC. Translation: CASSGAPGTTPYEQYF.

The chain couples TRBV6-4 to TRBJ2-7; D tentatively fits TRBD1 or TRBD2 (6 bases each). The CDR3 totals 15 residues. V was trimmed by 4 bases and J by 2 bases, leaving 15 bases between them. The V gene's germline CDR1 is MRHNA and CDR2 SNTAGT. CDR3 bases: TGTGCCAGCAGTGCTACCAAGGAGGGGGCCTACGAGCAGTACTTC. Translated, it gives CASSATKEGAYEQYF.

The V gene is TRBV6-1, the J gene TRBJ1-2; TRBD1 aligns across 7 bases. There are 13 residues in the CDR3. V was pared by 0 bases and J by 8 bases, with 3 bases of the junction left unmatched. Germline lookup yields CDR1 MNHNS and CDR2 SASEGT. The DNA for the CDR3 is TGTGCCAGCAGTGAAGCAAGACAGGGCGGCTACACCTTC. It yields the protein CASSEARQGGYTF.

A single count supports this clone. The rearrangement uses TRBV7-2 and TRBJ2-1, with TRBD2 identical over 8 bases. There are 15 residues in the CDR3. Germline V gene lookup returns CDR1 SGHTA and CDR2 FQGNSA. Germline trimming cut 5 bases from V and 6 bases from J; bases unmatched to any gene: 9. The CDR3 spells CASSLGGASINEQFF. The CDR3 DNA sequence: TGTGCCAGCAGCCTCGGGGGGGCCTCGATCAATGAGCAGTTCTTC.

The chain carries TRBV5-1 and TRBJ2-7, with D tentatively TRBD2 (6 bases). The germline CDR1 and CDR2 sequences are SGHRS and YFSETQ. This CDR3 contains 15 residues. V lost 0 bases and J lost 6, with 16 bases in between. CDR3 in amino acids: CASSLDGRDIGEQYF. In DNA, the CDR3 is TGCGCCAGCAGCTTGGACGGGAGAGACATAGGCGAGCAGTACTTC.

This clone was counted only a few times. The rearrangement links TRBV19 to TRBJ1-5; perhaps TRBD1 as D (6 bases). The germline gives CDR1 LNHDA, CDR2 SQIVND (reference sequence). The CDR3 contains 14 residues. The V end was cut by 6 bases, the J end by 4 bases, with 13 bases between. The CDR3 here is CASSSGGYNQPQHF. CDR3 DNA: TGTGCCAGTAGCTCGGGGGGCTATAATCAGCCCCAGCATTTT.

This chain joins TRBV2 and TRBJ1-5, with 10 bases fitting TRBD1. Germline trimming cut 7 bases from V and 7 bases from J; bases unmatched to any gene: 22. The CDR3 has 19 residues. Germline values: CDR1 SNHLY, CDR2 FYNNEI. This CDR3 reads CASKKTVGGTGAVWQPQHF. Here the CDR3 DNA reads TGTGCCAGCAAGAAGACTGTAGGCGGGACAGGGGCCGTTTGGCAGCCCCAGCATTTT.

The V and J genes are TRBV3-1 (or the pseudogene TRBV3-2) and TRBJ2-7; 14 positions agree with TRBD2. From germline, CDR1 is LGHDT and CDR2 YNNKEL (reference sequence). The CDR3 is made up of 16 amino acids. The ends lost 4 bases at V and 12 bases at J; junction bases unmatched: 14. CDR3 nucleotides: TGTGCCAGCAGCCGATTGCCGGGACTAGCGGGAGTGGGGGTGTACTTC. It specifies CASSRLPGLAGVGVYF.

V and J are TRBV25-1 and TRBJ1-2, with D unclear. Per germline, CDR1 MGHDK and CDR2 SYGVNS. The ends were cut back, 4 bases at V and 5 bases at J, with 11 bases in the middle. The length of the CDR3 is 13 residues. CDR3 DNA sequence: TGTGCCAGCAGTGTTGACATCGGTTATGGCTACACCTTC. It encodes CASSVDIGYGYTF.

This sequence joins TRBV9 and TRBJ2-2; perhaps TRBD2 as D (6 bases). The germline V and J ends were trimmed by 3 bases and 0 bases, with 15 bases remaining between them. This CDR3 has 17 amino acids. The germline CDR1 and CDR2 sequences are SGDLS and YYNGEE. CDR3 loop: CASSGGRGISNTGELFF. The CDR3, as DNA: TGTGCCAGCAGCGGGGGACGGGGGATCTCGAACACCGGGGAGCTGTTTTTT.

The rearrangement links TRBV5-8 to TRBJ1-1; maybe TRBD1 (6 bases). The V end was cut by 0 bases, the J end by 7 bases, with 13 bases between. The CDR3 sequence is 14 residues long. Per germline, CDR1 SGHTS and CDR2 YDEGEE. CDR3 coding DNA: TGTGCCAGCAGCTTGGAACAGGGATCAAATGAAGCTTTCTTT. It translates to CASSLEQGSNEAFF.

The rearrangement links TRBV5-1 to TRBJ2-1; perhaps TRBD1 as D (6 bases). The germline CDR1 and CDR2 sequences are SGHRS and YFSETQ. This CDR3 spans 13 amino acids. Trimming removed 7 bases from V and 7 bases from J, with 15 bases in between. The CDR3 loop reads CASSTGYGNEQFF. DNA of the CDR3: TGCGCCAGCTCAACAGGGTACGGTAATGAGCAGTTCTTC.

The V and J genes are TRBV5-4 and TRBJ2-3, with no clear D. Germline V CDR1 and CDR2: SGHNT, YYREEE (reference sequence). Trimming left V 3 bases short and J 1 base short, with 3 bases between. The length of the CDR3 is 12 residues. CDR3 coding DNA: TGTGCCAGCAGCTCAGGCACAGATACGCAGTATTTT. Amino acids: CASSSGTDTQYF.

This sequence joins TRBV3-1 (or the pseudogene TRBV3-2) and TRBJ2-6; perhaps TRBD2 as D (6 bases). CDR3 length: 15 residues. Deletions cut 4 bases from V and 1 base from J, with 8 bases between. Per germline, CDR1 LGHDT and CDR2 YNNKEL (reference sequence). CDR3 bases: TGTGCCAGCAGCCTTCGGGGGTCTGGGGCCAACGTCCTGACTTTC. It is translated as CASSLRGSGANVLTF.

This clone is a singleton in its sample. This chain uses TRBV6-1 with TRBJ1-2; no clear D gene. This CDR3 has 15 amino acids. Trimming removed 1 base from V and 4 bases from J, with 13 bases in between. Germline CDR1 is MNHNS and CDR2 is SASEGT. The CDR3 bases are TGTGCCAGCAGTGAAGAGCAAACCACCTTCTATGGCTACACCTTC. Translation gives CASSEEQTTFYGYTF.

This clone was detected a few times. This sequence joins TRBV7-2 and TRBJ1-1; D unresolved. The CDR3 consists of 13 residues. The ends were cut back, 2 bases at V and 7 bases at J, with 11 bases in the middle. Germline V gives CDR1 SGHTA, CDR2 FQGNSA. CDR3 residues: CASSLLGQIEAFF. CDR3 bases: TGTGCCAGCAGCTTATTAGGCCAGATTGAAGCTTTCTTT.

This chain connects TRBV5-1 to TRBJ2-4; 10 nucleotides match TRBD2. CDR3 length: 14 residues. Germline CDR1 and CDR2: SGHRS and YFSETQ. After removal of 4 bases from V and 8 bases from J, the junction contained 6 bases not matched to a gene. The CDR3 bases are TGCGCCAGCAGCCCTAGCGGGAGAGGGGACATTCAGTACTTC. Its protein is CASSPSGRGDIQYF.